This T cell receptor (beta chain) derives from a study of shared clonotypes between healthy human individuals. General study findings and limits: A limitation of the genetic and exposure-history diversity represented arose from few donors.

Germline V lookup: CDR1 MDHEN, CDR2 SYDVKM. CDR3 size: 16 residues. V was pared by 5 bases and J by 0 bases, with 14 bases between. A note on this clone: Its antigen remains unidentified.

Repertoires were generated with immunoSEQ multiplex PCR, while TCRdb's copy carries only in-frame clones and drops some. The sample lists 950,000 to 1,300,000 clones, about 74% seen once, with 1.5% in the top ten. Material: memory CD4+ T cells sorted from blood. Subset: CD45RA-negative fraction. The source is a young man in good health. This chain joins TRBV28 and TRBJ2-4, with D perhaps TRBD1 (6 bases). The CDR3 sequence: CASSLLTGVAKNIQYF. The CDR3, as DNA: TGTGCCAGCAGTCTATTGACAGGAGTAGCCAAAAACATTCAGTACTTC.